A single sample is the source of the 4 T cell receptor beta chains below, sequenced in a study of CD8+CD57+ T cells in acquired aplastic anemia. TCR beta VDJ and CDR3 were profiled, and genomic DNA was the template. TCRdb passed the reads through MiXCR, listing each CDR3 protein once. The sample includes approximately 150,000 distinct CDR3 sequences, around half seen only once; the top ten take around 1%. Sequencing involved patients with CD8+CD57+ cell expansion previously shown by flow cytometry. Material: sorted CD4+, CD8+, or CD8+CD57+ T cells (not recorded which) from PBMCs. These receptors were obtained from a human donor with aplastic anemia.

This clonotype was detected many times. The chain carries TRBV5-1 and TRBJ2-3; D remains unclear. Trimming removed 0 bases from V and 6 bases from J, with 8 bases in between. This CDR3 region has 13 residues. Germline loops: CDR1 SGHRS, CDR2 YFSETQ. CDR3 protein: CASSLVDGDTQYF. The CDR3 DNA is TGCGCCAGCAGCTTGGTGGACGGGGATACGCAGTATTTT.

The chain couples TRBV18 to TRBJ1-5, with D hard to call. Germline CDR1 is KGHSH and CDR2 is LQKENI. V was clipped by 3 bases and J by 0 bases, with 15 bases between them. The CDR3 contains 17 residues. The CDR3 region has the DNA TGTGCCAGCTCACCCGAACCCTCAAGCTATAGCAATCAGCCCCAGCATTTT. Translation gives CASSPEPSSYSNQPQHF.

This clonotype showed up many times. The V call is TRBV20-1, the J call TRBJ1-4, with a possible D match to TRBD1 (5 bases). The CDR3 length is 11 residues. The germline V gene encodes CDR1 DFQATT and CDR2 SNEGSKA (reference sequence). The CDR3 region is CSPWRGEKLFF. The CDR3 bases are TGCAGCCCCTGGAGGGGAGAAAAACTGTTTTTT.

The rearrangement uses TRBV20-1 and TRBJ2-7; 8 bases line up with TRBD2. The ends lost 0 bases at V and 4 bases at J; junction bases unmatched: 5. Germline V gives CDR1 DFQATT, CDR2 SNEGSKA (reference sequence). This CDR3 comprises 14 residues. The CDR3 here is CSARDIREGYEQYF. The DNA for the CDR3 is TGCAGTGCTAGAGATATCCGGGAGGGTTACGAGCAGTACTTC.